Shown below are 31 T cell receptor beta chains from a single sample sequenced in a study of regulatory T cells in long-lasting Graves disease. Time point here: persistent/refractory GD, antithyroid drugs over 5 years with positive TRAb. Making the TCR library involved RNA that had been extracted from PBMCs. iRepertoire HTBI primers and Arm-PCR of CDR3 regions built TCR beta libraries. TCRdb passed the multiplex PCR reads through MiXCR, listing each CDR3 protein once. The sample shows over 250,000 distinct CDR3 sequences, 22% of them seen only once. The sample in question was peripheral blood mononuclear cells (PBMCs), obtained when the disease was refractory, from a patient treated with antithyroid drugs. All receptors derive from a female donor with Graves disease.

This clonotype was seen ten or more times. The gene calls are TRBV20-1 and TRBJ2-5; maybe TRBD2 (5 bases). Looked up from germline, CDR1 is DFQATT and CDR2 is SNEGSKA (reference sequence). Trimming stripped 5 bases from V and 5 bases from J, with 21 bases between. The CDR3 is 15 amino acids. This CDR3 is CSAPRLGRRRETQYF. CDR3 DNA: TGCAGTGCTCCAAGACTTGGGCGGCGGAGGGAGACCCAGTACTTC.

This clonotype was found a few times. This sequence joins TRBV19 and TRBJ2-7; TRBD1 matches 9 bases. The CDR3 sequence is 14 residues long. The V gene's germline CDR1 is LNHDA and CDR2 SQIVND (reference sequence). V lost 10 bases, J lost 3 bases, and 10 bases stayed unmatched. CDR3 sequence: CATAPGTGIYEQYF. The CDR3 DNA reads as TGTGCCACCGCGCCTGGGACAGGGATCTACGAGCAGTACTTC.

In its sample, this clonotype was seen many times. The rearrangement links TRBV28 to TRBJ2-7; either TRBD1 or TRBD2 may supply D (6 bases each). Germline CDR1 and CDR2: MDHEN and SYDVKM. This CDR3 has 14 amino acids. Deletions cut 5 bases from V and 7 bases from J, with 18 bases between. CDR3: CASSGFKGGWEQYF. The CDR3 DNA is TGTGCCAGCAGTGGATTCAAGGGGGGTTGGGAGCAGTACTTC.

The V gene is TRBV5-1, the J gene TRBJ2-2; D gene ambiguous. The germline CDR1 and CDR2 sequences are SGHRS and YFSETQ. V lost 2 bases and J 3 bases, leaving 17 bases between the germline ends. The CDR3 runs to 17 residues. CDR3 in amino acids: CASSFDSPRLDTGELFF. CDR3 DNA: TGCGCCAGCAGCTTCGATAGCCCCCGGTTGGACACCGGGGAGCTGTTTTTT.

The chain links TRBV28 to TRBJ2-2; D is perhaps TRBD2 (6 bases). The germline V and J ends were trimmed by 5 bases and 2 bases, with 15 bases remaining between them. Per germline, CDR1 MDHEN and CDR2 SYDVKM. CDR3 length: 16 residues. The DNA of the CDR3 is TGTGCCAGCAGTCCGGCGACTAGTTTCAACACCGGGGAGCTGTTTTTT. Translation: CASSPATSFNTGELFF.

This clonotype was seen more than once but under ten times. For the CDR3, the DNA is TGTGCCACCAGTCAGCGGGAGGGAAAAGCCGGGGAGCTGTTTTTT. Protein: CATSQREGKAGELFF. The chain has TRBV15 and TRBJ2-2, with 10 bases aligning to TRBD2. This CDR3 spans 15 amino acids. The V and J ends lost 6 bases and 6 bases, in that order; junction bases with no gene match: 7. Germline V CDR1 and CDR2: LNHNV, YYDKDF (reference sequence).

This clonotype was seen a handful of times. The V and J genes are TRBV5-6 and TRBJ1-6; D perhaps matches TRBD1 (5 bases). V dropped 4 bases and J dropped 2 bases, with 16 bases sitting between them. The CDR3 spans 17 residues. Germline assignment: CDR1 SGHDT and CDR2 YYEEEE. The DNA of the CDR3 is TGTGCCAGCAGCGTCGGCCGGGGCGCAACCTATAATTCACCCCTCCACTTT. This codes for CASSVGRGATYNSPLHF.

The V gene is TRBV7-3, the J gene TRBJ2-2, with D uncertain. With 5 bases removed from V and 0 bases from J, the gap between germline ends came to 7 bases. CDR1 is SGHTA and CDR2 is FQGTGA in the germline V gene. This CDR3 spans 14 amino acids. DNA for the CDR3: TGTGCCAGCAGCGCAGACCCGAACACCGGGGAGCTGTTTTTT. Amino acids: CASSADPNTGELFF.

This clonotype was observed a handful of times. The CDR3 carries no conserved terminal phenylalanine or tryptophan, so it likely arises from a read error. The gene calls are TRBV6-1 and TRBJ2-7; D unresolved. Germline assignment: CDR1 MNHNS and CDR2 SASEGT. CDR3 length: 14 amino acids. The V and J ends lost 5 bases and 0 bases respectively, with 11 bases between them. The CDR3 is CASSTPGSSYEQYL. In DNA, the CDR3 is TGTGCCAGCAGTACCCCGGGTTCCTCCTACGAGCAGTACCTC.

This clonotype occurred a few times. The CDR3 sequence is CASSSPDSTYEQYF. In DNA form, the CDR3 reads TGTGCCAGCAGTTCCCCGGACTCAACCTACGAGCAGTACTTC. This sequence joins TRBV27 and TRBJ2-7, with D tentatively TRBD2 (5 bases). Between the trimmed V and J ends, which lost 4 bases and 2 bases, there was a span of 12 bases. Germline V gene lookup returns CDR1 MNHEY and CDR2 SMNVEV (reference sequence). The CDR3 has 14 amino acids.

The rearrangement joins TRBV19 to TRBJ2-7; the D call may be TRBD1 or TRBD2 (7 bases each). The CDR3 loop spans 14 amino acids. From germline, CDR1 is LNHDA and CDR2 SQIVND (reference sequence). Trimming shortened V by 7 bases and J by 5 bases, and 18 bases separated the two germline ends. The CDR3, as DNA: TGTGCCAGTACCTCCGACAGGGAGGGCCACGAGCAGTACTTC. Translated: CASTSDREGHEQYF.

The chain uses TRBV20-1 and TRBJ2-7; 12 bases fit TRBD2. Germline lookup yields CDR1 DFQATT and CDR2 SNEGSKA (reference sequence). The CDR3 loop spans 17 amino acids. V lost 1 base, J lost 5 bases, and 12 bases stayed unmatched. CDR3 protein: CSARVGLAGGPLDEQYF. The DNA of the CDR3 is TGCAGTGCTAGAGTAGGGCTAGCGGGAGGGCCCCTTGACGAGCAGTACTTC.

The V and J genes are TRBV7-2 and TRBJ2-7; TRBD1 matches at 8 bases. The CDR3 covers 13 residues. Germline V gives CDR1 SGHTA, CDR2 FQGNSA. V lost 2 bases, J lost 5 bases, and 2 bases stayed unmatched. The CDR3 region has the DNA TGTGCCAGCAGCTTACAGGGGGCGGACGAGCAGTACTTC. Translating gives CASSLQGADEQYF.

The genes are TRBV10-3 and TRBJ2-7, with TRBD2 matching over 12 bases. CDR3 length equals 14 residues. In germline, CDR1 is ENHRY, CDR2 SYGVKD. Unmatched junction bases numbered 4, after V lost 5 bases and J lost 5 bases. For the CDR3, the DNA is TGTGCCATCAGTCTAGCGGGAGGGTTAAACGAGCAGTACTTC. This translates into CAISLAGGLNEQYF.

The chain carries TRBV5-4 and TRBJ1-1; unclear D gene. Trimming took 2 bases from V and 4 from J, leaving 15 bases between them. This CDR3 is 15 amino acids long. Germline V gene sequence: CDR1 SGHNT, CDR2 YYREEE (reference sequence). The CDR3 sequence: CASSFLQEGSTEAFF. DNA for the CDR3: TGTGCCAGCAGCTTCCTTCAGGAAGGGAGCACTGAAGCTTTCTTT.

At least ten counts were recorded for this clonotype. This chain uses TRBV28 with TRBJ1-5, with TRBD1 identical over 12 bases. V was pared by 7 bases and J by 6 bases, with 10 bases of the junction left unmatched. Per the germline V gene, CDR1 is MDHEN and CDR2 is SYDVKM. There are 16 residues in the CDR3. In DNA, the CDR3 is TGTGCCAGCACCGAGCCGGGACAGGGGGCTGGTCAGCCCCAGCATTTT. Amino acid sequence: CASTEPGQGAGQPQHF.

The genes are TRBV19 and TRBJ1-6, with D possibly TRBD1 on 5 matching bases. V lost 5 bases to trimming and J lost 5 bases, with 13 bases between them. Germline-derived CDR1 and CDR2 are LNHDA and SQIVND (reference sequence). The CDR3 consists of 15 residues. Here the CDR3 DNA reads TGTGCCAGTAGTCATACCAGGGAGGATAATTCACCCCTCCACTTT. Amino acids: CASSHTREDNSPLHF.

Many counts were recorded for this clonotype. The chain employs TRBV6-1 and TRBJ2-2, with no clear D. CDR1 MNHNS and CDR2 SASEGT come from the germline V gene. V lost 8 bases to trimming and J lost 2 bases, with 18 bases between them. CDR3 length equals 16 residues. The chain's CDR3 is CASGRRSARNTGELFF. The CDR3 bases are TGTGCCAGCGGGCGGCGATCAGCTAGAAACACCGGGGAGCTGTTTTTT.

The V gene is TRBV5-6, the J gene TRBJ1-5; D call uncertain. This CDR3 contains 14 residues. From germline, CDR1 is SGHDT and CDR2 YYEEEE. The V end lost 0 bases, the J end lost 10 bases, and 14 bases lay between the germline ends. The CDR3 DNA sequence: TGTGCCAGCAGCTTGGATCCCGTGGTTCATCCCCAGCATTTT. It translates to CASSLDPVVHPQHF.

This clonotype was seen a handful of times. The chain uses TRBV12-3 or TRBV12-4 and TRBJ1-6; D call uncertain. The CDR3 consists of 15 residues. Trimming removed 5 bases from V and 5 bases from J, with 13 bases in between. CDR3 bases: TGTGCCAGCAGTCGCGACTGGTCGGATAATTCACCCCTCCACTTT. Amino acid sequence: CASSRDWSDNSPLHF.

This clonotype was detected many times. The chain couples TRBV6-5 to TRBJ2-7, with D possibly being TRBD2 (6 bases). The CDR3 extends over 14 amino acids. Germline assignment: CDR1 MNHEY and CDR2 SVGAGI. The V and J ends lost 2 bases and 4 bases respectively, with 12 bases between them. This CDR3 reads CASSYAGPEYEQYF. In DNA, the CDR3 is TGTGCCAGCAGTTACGCGGGGCCGGAATACGAGCAGTACTTC.

As concerns this clonotype: A much larger clone differs from this one at a single base, so this may be a read error. The gene calls are TRBV6-2 or TRBV6-3 and TRBJ1-1, with TRBD1 matching over 7 bases. Germline V CDR1 and CDR2: MNHEY, SVGEGT. V was clipped by 7 bases and J by 6 bases; unmatched bases: 23. The CDR3 length is 18 residues. The CDR3 bases are TGTGCCAGCACCGGCGGTCGGACACAGACAGGGAGGGGCGCTGAAGCTTTCTTT. As protein: CASTGGRTQTGRGAEAFF.

This clonotype was observed a few times. The rearrangement joins TRBV6-1 to TRBJ2-7, with 7 nucleotides matching TRBD1. Germline V CDR1 and CDR2: MNHNS, SASEGT. The V gene end was trimmed by 5 bases and the J gene end by 4 bases; junction bases not matched to a gene: 5. CDR3 size: 13 residues. The CDR3 nucleotides are TGTGCCAGCAGTAGGACAGGAGAATACGAGCAGTACTTC. Amino acids: CASSRTGEYEQYF.

The chain recombines TRBV18 with TRBJ2-2; no clear D. V was shortened by 6 bases and J by 1 base, with 9 bases between the two germline ends. Per germline, CDR1 KGHSH and CDR2 LQKENI. The CDR3 contains 14 residues. CDR3 residues: CASSPMMNTGELFF. The CDR3 region has the DNA TGTGCCAGCTCGCCGATGATGAACACCGGGGAGCTGTTTTTT.

This clonotype appeared many times. The chain couples TRBV15 to TRBJ1-2, with 7 bases lining up with TRBD1. The J segment lost 8 bases and the V segment lost 5 bases, leaving 11 bases of the junction unmatched. The CDR3 totals 14 residues. Germline CDR1 reads LNHNV; CDR2 reads YYDKDF (reference sequence). CDR3 sequence: CATSGSDRVKGYTF. CDR3 bases: TGTGCCACCAGCGGCTCAGACAGGGTAAAAGGCTACACCTTC.

This clonotype was detected once. The chain uses TRBV10-3 and TRBJ1-5; possibly TRBD1 for D (6 bases). V gave up 4 bases and J gave up 2 bases, with 12 bases separating them. Looked up from germline, CDR1 is ENHRY and CDR2 is SYGVKD. The length of the CDR3 is 15 residues. The CDR3 DNA follows: TGTGCCATCAGTGGGGCAGGGGTGGGCAATCAGCCCCAGCATTTT. This encodes CAISGAGVGNQPQHF.

V gene TRBV28 combines with J gene TRBJ2-6; the match to TRBD2 covers 9 bases. J was trimmed by 0 bases and V by 1 base; bases with no gene match: 7. The germline V gene has CDR1 MDHEN and CDR2 SYDVKM. The CDR3 loop spans 19 amino acids. The CDR3 DNA follows: TGTGCCAGCAGTTTATACTGGCCTAGCGGGGTCTCTGGGGCCAACGTCCTGACTTTC. Protein: CASSLYWPSGVSGANVLTF.

This clonotype was found many times. The CDR3 nucleotides are TGTGCCAGCAGTTTAGCGGACCAAGAGACCCAGTACTTC. Amino acids: CASSLADQETQYF. The J gene is TRBJ2-5, the V gene TRBV28; D not certain. Germline CDR1 and CDR2: MDHEN and SYDVKM. The V end was cut by 2 bases, the J end by 0 bases, with 4 bases between. This CDR3 has 13 residues. The full variable domain, rest sourced from reference TRBV28 and TRBJ2-5, is DVKVTQSSRYLVKRTGEKVFLECVQDMDHENMFWYRQDPGLGLRLIYFSYDVKMKEKGDIPEGYSVSREKKERFSLILESASTNQTSMYLCASSLADQETQYFGPGTRLLVL.

This clonotype has a count of ten or more. The genes are TRBV28 and TRBJ1-1; D ambiguous. This CDR3 spans 14 amino acids. Germline CDR1 MDHEN, CDR2 SYDVKM. V was cut by 10 bases and J by 2 bases, with 17 bases left in between. CDR3: CATRSAGGNTEAFF. CDR3 DNA: TGTGCCACGCGGTCGGCAGGAGGAAACACTGAAGCTTTCTTT.

Concerning this clonotype itself: The junction shows a germline mismatch at one end, possibly a read error. The chain employs TRBV6-5 and TRBJ2-7; weak D call: TRBD2 (5 bases). The CDR3 runs 12 residues. The germline CDR1 and CDR2 sequences are MNHEY and SVGAGI. The CDR3 protein is CAGSSIANEQYF. The CDR3 DNA reads as TGTGCCGGCAGTTCCATAGCGAACGAGCAGTACTTC.

This clonotype was counted ten times or more. The chain employs TRBV28 and TRBJ2-4; 10 nucleotides align to TRBD1. Germline loops: CDR1 MDHEN, CDR2 SYDVKM. This CDR3 contains 15 residues. V trimming: 8 bases; J trimming: 6 bases; junction bases outside the gene matches: 10. The CDR3, as DNA: TGTGCCAGCGCTCGACAGGGGGCGCGGGGAAACATTCAGTACTTC. Its translation: CASARQGARGNIQYF.